The 26 T cell receptor beta chains below come from one sample, sequenced in a study of a mutant IDH1 vaccine in newly diagnosed glioma. The sample's time point: week 23, last vaccination. Doses consisted of 300 ug of mutant IDH1 20-mer peptide each, paired with topical imiquimod. This table comes from immunoSEQ multiplex PCR, and its TCRdb copy is limited to in-frame clones, with some not included. The sample lists about 38,000 clones, 75% to 85% occurring once. Their recognized antigens are unknown. The sequencing used PBMCs, collected from a glioma patient whose treatment included an IDH1 peptide vaccine. The origin of the receptors is a middle-aged man with glioma.

The chain couples TRBV7-9 to TRBJ2-2; the match to TRBD2 covers 8 bases. With V trimmed by 5 bases and J by 0 bases, 5 bases remained unmatched. Germline V lookup: CDR1 SEHNR, CDR2 FQNEAQ (reference sequence). This CDR3 region has 16 residues. The CDR3 is CASSLRLASNTGELFF. CDR3 nucleotide sequence: TGTGCCAGCAGCCTTAGACTAGCGTCGAACACCGGGGAGCTGTTTTTT.

The chain links TRBV2 to TRBJ2-3; D may be TRBD2 (5 bases). The CDR3 has 12 amino acids. Trimming stripped 8 bases from V and 5 bases from J, with 11 bases between. Per the germline V gene, CDR1 is SNHLY and CDR2 is FYNNEI. The CDR3 sequence is CASGVEGDTQYF. In DNA form, the CDR3 reads TGTGCCAGCGGGGTAGAGGGAGATACGCAGTATTTT.

A single count supports this clone. V is TRBV19 and J is TRBJ2-7; D possibly matches TRBD1 or TRBD2 (7 bases each). The CDR3 contains 14 residues. The ends were cut back, 6 bases at V and 2 bases at J, with 14 bases in the middle. CDR1 and CDR2 from the germline V gene are LNHDA and SQIVND (reference sequence). Written as DNA, the CDR3 is TGTGCCAGTAGGAGGGGGCGGGGGACCTACGAGCAGTACTTC. Translated: CASRRGRGTYEQYF.

The chain couples TRBV7-2 to TRBJ1-2; D is possibly TRBD1 (5 bases). V was trimmed by 5 bases and J by 4 bases, leaving 8 bases between them. CDR1 SGHTA and CDR2 FQGNSA come from the germline V gene. CDR3 length: 12 amino acids. In nucleotides, the CDR3 is TGTGCCAGCAGCCTGACAGTCTATGGCTACACCTTC. Protein: CASSLTVYGYTF.

The CDR3 DNA sequence: TGTGCCAGCAGCTCGACTAGCGGGGGGGCGGCCCAGTACTTC. Translated: CASSSTSGGAAQYF. This chain connects TRBV7-2 to TRBJ2-5; TRBD2 agrees at 14 bases. V was clipped by 4 bases and J by 9 bases; unmatched bases: 4. Germline V gene sequence: CDR1 SGHTA, CDR2 FQGNSA. CDR3 length: 14 amino acids. Looking up the rest from reference TRBV7-2 and TRBJ2-5 gives the full variable domain: GAGVSQSPSNKVTEKGKDVELRCDPISGHTALYWYRQSLGQGLEFLIYFQGNSAPDKSGLPSDRFSAERTGGSVSTLTIQRTQQEDSAVYLCASSSTSGGAAQYFGPGTRLLVL.

V and J are TRBV7-2 and TRBJ2-7; possible D gene TRBD2, 7 bases. CDR1 is SGHTA and CDR2 is FQGNSA in the germline V gene. This CDR3 has 16 residues. Trimming shortened V by 5 bases and J by 0 bases, and 17 bases separated the two germline ends. CDR3 sequence reads: CASSLRGGQSSYEQYF. In nucleotides, the CDR3 is TGTGCCAGCAGCCTCCGCGGGGGACAAAGCTCCTACGAGCAGTACTTC.

The chain has TRBV10-1 and TRBJ2-7; 7 bases are a match to TRBD1. J was trimmed by 2 bases and V by 0 bases; bases with no gene match: 4. This CDR3 is 15 amino acids long. Germline values: CDR1 WNHNN, CDR2 SYGVQD (reference sequence). CDR3 protein: CASSESGDRAYEQYF. The CDR3 DNA is TGCGCCAGCAGTGAGTCCGGTGACAGGGCCTACGAGCAGTACTTC.

The V call is TRBV7-9, the J call TRBJ1-4, with D hard to call. Germline V CDR1 and CDR2: SEHNR, FQNEAQ (reference sequence). This CDR3 has 14 amino acids. Between the trimmed V and J ends, which lost 1 base and 8 bases, there was a span of 11 bases. The CDR3 nucleotides are TGTGCCAGCAGCTTAGGCAAGGACCCAGAAAAACTGTTTTTT. Encoded protein: CASSLGKDPEKLFF.

This clone was picked up one time. The genes are TRBV30 and TRBJ1-6, with D perhaps matching TRBD1 (6 bases). The germline V gene has CDR1 GTSNPN and CDR2 SVGIG (reference sequence). The V end lost 0 bases, the J end lost 9 bases, and 12 bases lay between the germline ends. The CDR3 is 14 amino acids. The CDR3 DNA sequence: TGTGCCTGGAGTGTAAGGGACAAGAGTTCACCCCTCCACTTT. This codes for CAWSVRDKSSPLHF. Based on the CDR3 plus reference TRBV30 and TRBJ1-6, the full variable domain is SQTIHQWPATLVQPVGSPLSLECTVEGTSNPNLYWYRQAAGRGLQLLFYSVGIGQISSEVPQNLSASRPQDRQFILSSKKLLLSDSGFYLCAWSVRDKSSPLHFGNGTRLTVT.

The rearrangement joins TRBV15 to TRBJ2-1, with D tentatively TRBD1 (6 bases). The germline gives CDR1 LNHNV, CDR2 YYDKDF (reference sequence). The V end was cut by 5 bases, the J end by 7 bases, with 12 bases between. CDR3 size: 13 residues. For the CDR3, the DNA is TGTGCCACCAGCGGCGGACAGTCAAATGAGCAGTTCTTC. It yields the protein CATSGGQSNEQFF.

The rearrangement uses TRBV7-2 and TRBJ1-4, with D possibly matching TRBD1 (5 bases). There are 15 residues in the CDR3. The germline CDR1 and CDR2 sequences are SGHTA and FQGNSA. Trimming took off 5 bases at V and 12 bases at J, with 22 bases between the two ends. CDR3 sequence reads: CASSPTGGVRGELFF. The CDR3 nucleotides are TGTGCCAGCAGCCCAACGGGGGGGGTGCGGGGAGAACTGTTTTTT.

The chain uses TRBV5-6 and TRBJ2-7; 11 nucleotides match TRBD1. V lost 4 bases, J lost 0 bases, and 3 bases stayed unmatched. The CDR3 has 15 amino acids. CDR1 SGHDT and CDR2 YYEEEE come from the germline V gene. The CDR3 DNA reads TGTGCCAGCAGCCATGGGACAGGGGGCTCCTACGAGCAGTACTTC. It codes for CASSHGTGGSYEQYF.

This chain uses TRBV19 with TRBJ2-7, with D possibly being TRBD2 (6 bases). The CDR3 spans 15 residues. Trimming removed 1 base from V and 2 bases from J, with 12 bases in between. The germline V gene encodes CDR1 LNHDA and CDR2 SQIVND (reference sequence). CDR3 coding DNA: TGTGCCAGTAGTATAGCGGCTAGCGCGACCTACGAGCAGTACTTC. It yields the protein CASSIAASATYEQYF.

This clone has just a few counts. The chain couples TRBV29-1 to TRBJ1-4; no firm D call. Germline values: CDR1 SQVTM, CDR2 ANQGSEA. The CDR3 runs 13 residues. V lost 4 bases and J 0 bases, leaving 6 bases between the germline ends. DNA for the CDR3: TGCAGCGTTGGGGCCACAACTAATGAAAAACTGTTTTTT. The encoded protein is CSVGATTNEKLFF. Combining the CDR3 with reference TRBV29-1 and TRBJ1-4 gives the whole variable domain SAVISQKPSRDICQRGTSLTIQCQVDSQVTMMFWYRQQPGQSLTLIATANQGSEATYESGFVIDKFPISRPNLTFSTLTVSNMSPEDSSIYLCSVGATTNEKLFFGSGTQLSVL.

There are a few counts of this clone. The rearrangement links TRBV5-1 to TRBJ1-5, with TRBD1 identical over 10 bases. The germline V gene has CDR1 SGHRS and CDR2 YFSETQ. The junction had 3 bases not matched to a gene; V was cut back by 4 bases and J by 5 bases. The CDR3 sequence is 14 residues long. CDR3 amino acids: CASSVGQGDQPQHF. Written as DNA, the CDR3 is TGCGCCAGCAGCGTAGGACAGGGGGATCAGCCCCAGCATTTT.

The chain combines TRBV4-1 with TRBJ1-6; D ambiguous. CDR1 and CDR2 (germline): MGHRA, YSYEKL. CDR3 length equals 14 residues. V dropped 0 bases and J dropped 16 bases, with 16 bases sitting between them. The CDR3 loop reads CASSQEGSNNKLHF. CDR3 DNA sequence: TGCGCCAGCAGCCAAGAGGGGTCCAACAACAAACTCCACTTT.

This chain connects TRBV9 to TRBJ2-7; the D gene is possibly TRBD2 (5 bases). The CDR3 runs to 13 residues. Germline CDR1 is SGDLS and CDR2 is YYNGEE. Trimming removed 0 bases from V and 5 bases from J, with 9 bases in between. The CDR3 bases are TGTGCCAGCAGCGTAGCTTTCGGGGACGAGCAGTACTTC. Translating it yields CASSVAFGDEQYF.

The J gene is TRBJ2-7, the V gene TRBV28; TRBD1 aligns across 9 bases. The CDR3 has 14 residues. Germline assignment: CDR1 MDHEN and CDR2 SYDVKM. With 5 bases clipped from V and 3 bases from J, the junction kept 5 bases outside the gene matches. CDR3 DNA sequence: TGTGCCAGCAGTCCCGGGACAGGGTTCTACGAGCAGTACTTC. Translation gives CASSPGTGFYEQYF.

The chain uses TRBV6-1 and TRBJ1-1, with D possibly matching TRBD1 (5 bases). Trimming removed 7 bases at V and 5 bases at J, with 17 bases between. The CDR3 is made up of 14 amino acids. Germline CDR1 MNHNS, CDR2 SASEGT. Written as DNA, the CDR3 is TGTGCCAGCAACCGGCTCTCGGGGGGAACTGAAGCTTTCTTT. Its translation: CASNRLSGGTEAFF.

The chain carries TRBV4-3 and TRBJ2-1; D possibly corresponds to TRBD1 (5 bases). This CDR3 region has 18 residues. V was shortened by 0 bases and J by 3 bases, with 18 bases between the two germline ends. CDR1 and CDR2 from the germline V gene are LGHNA and YSLEER. Written as DNA, the CDR3 is TGCGCCAGCAGCCAAGAGTTATTTGGACATCCCCTCTACAATGAGCAGTTCTTC. Residues: CASSQELFGHPLYNEQFF.

This rearrangement joins TRBV6-5 to TRBJ1-6, with 8 positions matching TRBD1. The CDR3 contains 15 residues. Germline CDR1 reads MNHEY; CDR2 reads SVGAGI. With 11 bases clipped from V and 0 bases from J, the junction kept 6 bases outside the gene matches. The CDR3 region has the DNA TGTGCCGCAGGGGGCTCGAGCTCCTATAATTCACCCCTCCACTTT. Residues: CAAGGSSSYNSPLHF.

The rearrangement links TRBV10-3 to TRBJ1-2; D may be TRBD1 (6 bases). Between the trimmed V and J ends, which lost 0 bases and 8 bases, there was a span of 13 bases. This CDR3 has 14 residues. Per the germline V gene, CDR1 is ENHRY and CDR2 is SYGVKD. CDR3 in amino acids: CAISESARGIGYTF. CDR3 nucleotides: TGTGCCATCAGTGAGTCAGCCAGGGGAATAGGCTACACCTTC.

The rearrangement links TRBV7-2 to TRBJ1-6; no clear D gene. The V and J ends lost 4 bases and 0 bases respectively, with 10 bases between them. The CDR3 consists of 16 residues. CDR1 and CDR2 (germline): SGHTA, FQGNSA. For the CDR3, the DNA is TGTGCCAGCAGCTCCCGGACCAACTCCTATAATTCACCCCTCCACTTT. This gives the protein CASSSRTNSYNSPLHF.

V and J are TRBV25-1 and TRBJ2-4; TRBD1 aligns across 9 bases. Germline V gives CDR1 MGHDK, CDR2 SYGVNS. The junction had 5 bases not matched to a gene; V was cut back by 9 bases and J by 8 bases. There are 12 residues in the CDR3. CDR3 protein: CASQQGAHIQYF. For the CDR3, the DNA is TGTGCCAGTCAACAGGGGGCCCACATTCAGTACTTC.

V is TRBV29-1 and J is TRBJ2-7; 8 nucleotides agree with TRBD2. Trimming took 2 bases from V and 4 from J; bases not matched to a gene: 16. Looked up from germline, CDR1 is SQVTM and CDR2 is ANQGSEA. The CDR3 loop spans 17 amino acids. CDR3 protein: CSVELVESEAGEYEQYF. CDR3 nucleotide sequence: TGCAGCGTTGAATTGGTCGAGAGCGAAGCGGGGGAGTACGAGCAGTACTTC.

This sequence joins TRBV19 and TRBJ1-5, with 8 nucleotides matching TRBD1. This CDR3 comprises 15 residues. V was clipped by 4 bases and J by 4 bases; unmatched bases: 6. Germline-derived CDR1 and CDR2 are LNHDA and SQIVND (reference sequence). CDR3 in DNA: TGTGCCAGTAGTAGCAGGACAGGGACAAATCAGCCCCAGCATTTT. Its protein product is CASSSRTGTNQPQHF.